This entry lists 18 T cell receptor beta chains sequenced from one sample in a study of beta chain features in type 1 diabetes. As every portion of the isolated RNA was reverse transcribed, the sequencing read expressed TCRB transcripts. Clones were sequenced by immunoSEQ multiplex PCR, and TCRdb holds only the in-frame ones, with some missing. The data contain 350,000 to 400,000 clones, approximately 16% of them singletons. Sample: naive CD4+ T cells from blood. The origin of the receptors is a woman under 30 in good health.

This clone was recorded a few times. The chain has TRBV28 and TRBJ1-2; TRBD1 is a possible D gene (5 bases). Germline CDR1 is MDHEN and CDR2 is SYDVKM. This CDR3 comprises 14 residues. V lost 5 bases to trimming and J lost 5 bases, with 15 bases between them. CDR3 sequence reads: CASSGTFERYGYTF. The CDR3, as DNA: TGTGCCAGCAGTGGGACTTTTGAGAGATATGGCTACACCTTC.

This clone was recorded once. V and J are TRBV15 and TRBJ1-3, with D uncertain. CDR3 length equals 15 residues. The ends were cut back, 1 base at V and 3 bases at J, with 10 bases in the middle. Per the germline V gene, CDR1 is LNHNV and CDR2 is YYDKDF (reference sequence). The CDR3 region has the DNA TGTGCCACCAGCAGAGGATCCGGAGGTGGAAACACCATATATTTT. It codes for CATSRGSGGGNTIYF.

Here the CDR3 DNA reads TGCGCCAGCAGCCCGGCCACAGCCTACGAGCAGTACTTC. Translated: CASSPATAYEQYF. V and J are TRBV5-1 and TRBJ2-7, with D unresolved. V was pared by 4 bases and J by 2 bases, with 10 bases between. Germline values: CDR1 SGHRS, CDR2 YFSETQ. This CDR3 is built from 13 residues. The whole variable domain, remainder taken from reference TRBV5-1 and TRBJ2-7, is KAGVTQTPRYLIKTRGQQVTLSCSPISGHRSVSWYQQTPGQGLQFLFEYFSETQRNKGNFPGRFSGRQFSNSRSEMNVSTLELGDSALYLCASSPATAYEQYFGPGTRLTVT.

This sequence joins TRBV28 and TRBJ1-1; D remains unclear. V lost 8 bases and J lost 1, with 5 bases in between. The germline V gene has CDR1 MDHEN and CDR2 SYDVKM. The CDR3 has 11 amino acids. This CDR3 reads CASEGNTEAFF. The CDR3 DNA sequence: TGTGCCAGCGAGGGGAACACTGAAGCTTTCTTT.

This clone was observed a few times. This chain uses TRBV10-3 with TRBJ1-1, with unresolved D. Trimming removed 10 bases from V and 0 bases from J, with 15 bases in between. Germline V lookup: CDR1 ENHRY, CDR2 SYGVKD. This CDR3 spans 14 amino acids. CDR3 DNA sequence: TGTGCCACACGGGGAGGGATTATGAACACTGAAGCTTTCTTT. This translates into CATRGGIMNTEAFF.

On this clone: In the same sample, other DNA sequences code for this CDR3. This sequence joins TRBV7-9 and TRBJ2-7; 10 nucleotides align to TRBD1. The junction had 6 bases not matched to a gene; V was cut back by 6 bases and J by 4 bases. Germline V gene lookup returns CDR1 SEHNR and CDR2 FQNEAQ (reference sequence). The CDR3 is 14 amino acids. The CDR3 loop reads CASRQGQGIYEQYF. The CDR3 DNA follows: TGTGCCAGCAGACAGGGACAGGGGATTTACGAGCAGTACTTC.

This clone was counted only a few times. The V call is TRBV7-2, the J call TRBJ1-2; D might be TRBD1 (6 bases). Germline CDR1 SGHTA, CDR2 FQGNSA. This CDR3 contains 17 residues. V was clipped by 4 bases and J by 6 bases, with 24 bases between them. In DNA, the CDR3 is TGTGCCAGCAGCTCTTCCACGGGGGGCGGATTCGCTAATGGCTACACCTTC. Its translation is CASSSSTGGGFANGYTF.

The chain's CDR3 is CASSPLAEEAYNEQFF. For the CDR3, the DNA is TGTGCCAGCAGCCCACTAGCGGAGGAGGCATACAATGAGCAGTTCTTC. The rearrangement links TRBV14 to TRBJ2-1; 8 positions match TRBD2. Germline V gene sequence: CDR1 SGHDN, CDR2 FVKESK. The length of the CDR3 is 16 residues. V trimming: 4 bases; J trimming: 4 bases; junction bases outside the gene matches: 9.

This clone was recorded a few times. The chain employs TRBV28 and TRBJ2-2, with 9 bases that match TRBD1. V dropped 7 bases and J dropped 7; count of bases not matched to a gene: 13. This CDR3 comprises 16 residues. Germline assignment: CDR1 MDHEN and CDR2 SYDVKM. In DNA, the CDR3 is TGTGCCAGCACTTCCTCCGGGACAGGGTTTGGCGGGGAGCTGTTTTTT. As protein: CASTSSGTGFGGELFF. Filled out from reference TRBV28 and TRBJ2-2, the complete variable domain reads DVKVTQSSRYLVKRTGEKVFLECVQDMDHENMFWYRQDPGLGLRLIYFSYDVKMKEKGDIPEGYSVSREKKERFSLILESASTNQTSMYLCASTSSGTGFGGELFFGEGSRLTVL.

The V and J genes are TRBV18 and TRBJ2-7; D is uncertain. This CDR3 region has 14 residues. V was pared by 0 bases and J by 5 bases, with 11 bases between. The germline V gene has CDR1 KGHSH and CDR2 LQKENI. This chain's CDR3 is CASSPPSSPDEQYF. DNA for the CDR3: TGTGCCAGCTCACCACCTAGCAGCCCCGACGAGCAGTACTTC.

The V call is TRBV20-1, the J call TRBJ1-5; D is possibly TRBD1 (6 bases). Trimming cost V 5 bases and J 4 bases, with 6 bases left between them. The CDR3 extends over 11 amino acids. The V gene's germline CDR1 is DFQATT and CDR2 SNEGSKA (reference sequence). The CDR3 loop is CSAQGNQPQHF. CDR3 DNA sequence: TGCAGTGCTCAGGGGAATCAGCCCCAGCATTTT.

This rearrangement joins TRBV18 to TRBJ2-1; D unresolved. Germline V gene data show CDR1 as KGHSH and CDR2 as LQKENI. V lost 2 bases, J lost 3 bases, and 8 bases lay in between. The CDR3 spans 14 residues. The CDR3 spells CASSPIDNYNEQFF. The DNA of the CDR3 is TGTGCCAGCTCACCAATCGACAACTACAATGAGCAGTTCTTC. Filled out from reference TRBV18 and TRBJ2-1, the complete variable domain reads NAGVMQNPRHLVRRRGQEARLRCSPMKGHSHVYWYRQLPEEGLKFMVYLQKENIIDESGMPKERFSAEFPKEGPSILRIQQVVRGDSAAYFCASSPIDNYNEQFFGPGTRLTVL.

This clone appeared a few times. The chain employs TRBV14 and TRBJ2-6, with 8 bases aligning to TRBD1. There are 18 residues in the CDR3. Looked up from germline, CDR1 is SGHDN and CDR2 is FVKESK. Unmatched junction bases numbered 4, after V lost 0 bases and J lost 0 bases. CDR3 DNA sequence: TGTGCCAGCAGCCAAGACAGACAGGGGTCCTCTGGGGCCAACGTCCTGACTTTC. It is translated as CASSQDRQGSSGANVLTF.

This chain's CDR3 is CASSESLSYSYEQYF. In nucleotides, the CDR3 is TGCGCCAGCAGTGAGTCTTTATCCTACTCCTACGAGCAGTACTTC. The chain employs TRBV10-2 and TRBJ2-7, with D uncertain. This CDR3 is 15 amino acids long. Looked up from germline, CDR1 is WSHSY and CDR2 is SAAADI. Between the trimmed V and J ends, which lost 0 bases and 0 bases, there was a span of 9 bases.

The gene calls are TRBV11-2 and TRBJ2-2; tentatively, D is TRBD2 (6 bases). This CDR3 has 14 residues. Per germline, CDR1 SGHAT and CDR2 FQNNGV. Trimming shortened V by 3 bases and J by 9 bases, and 14 bases separated the two germline ends. The CDR3 protein is CASSLGLQTRELFF. The CDR3 DNA reads TGTGCCAGCAGCTTGGGACTCCAGACCCGGGAGCTGTTTTTT.

This clone was observed a few times. V usage is TRBV7-2 and J usage is TRBJ2-7; 10 bases line up with TRBD2. CDR1 and CDR2 (germline): SGHTA, FQGNSA. J lost 4 bases, V lost 2 bases, and 8 bases had no gene match. The CDR3 sequence is 16 residues long. CDR3 DNA: TGTGCCAGCAGCTTAAGGGCTAGCGGGAGTGTTTACGAGCAGTACTTC. Translating it yields CASSLRASGSVYEQYF.

This chain connects TRBV30 to TRBJ1-2, with D tentatively TRBD1 (5 bases). This CDR3 contains 13 residues. Looked up from germline, CDR1 is GTSNPN and CDR2 is SVGIG (reference sequence). Trimming took off 0 bases at V and 3 bases at J, with 8 bases between the two ends. CDR3 sequence reads: CAWSVQQDYGYTF. The DNA for the CDR3 is TGTGCCTGGAGTGTACAACAGGACTATGGCTACACCTTC.

This chain joins TRBV28 and TRBJ2-3; a weak D match, TRBD1 (6 bases). CDR3 length: 12 amino acids. Per the germline V gene, CDR1 is MDHEN and CDR2 is SYDVKM. Trimming removed 4 bases at V and 8 bases at J, with 10 bases between. This CDR3 reads CASSSPDSTQYF. The CDR3, as DNA: TGTGCCAGCAGTTCCCCGGACAGTACGCAGTATTTT.